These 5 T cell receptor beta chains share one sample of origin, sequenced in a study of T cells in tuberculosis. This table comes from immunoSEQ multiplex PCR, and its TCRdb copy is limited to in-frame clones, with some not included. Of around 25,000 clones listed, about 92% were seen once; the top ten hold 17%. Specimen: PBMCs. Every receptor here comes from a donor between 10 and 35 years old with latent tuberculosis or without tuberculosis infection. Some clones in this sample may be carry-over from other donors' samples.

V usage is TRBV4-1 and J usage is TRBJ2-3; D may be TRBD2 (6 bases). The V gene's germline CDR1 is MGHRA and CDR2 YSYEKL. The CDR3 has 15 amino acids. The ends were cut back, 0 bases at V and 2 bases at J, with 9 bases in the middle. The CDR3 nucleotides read TGCGCCAGCAGCCAAGAGGGGGACTCCACAGATACGCAGTATTTT. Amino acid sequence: CASSQEGDSTDTQYF.

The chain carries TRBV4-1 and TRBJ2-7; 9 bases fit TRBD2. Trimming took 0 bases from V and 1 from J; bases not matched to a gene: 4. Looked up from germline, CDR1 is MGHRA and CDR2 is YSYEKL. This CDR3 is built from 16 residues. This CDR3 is CASSQEGLAGSYEQYF. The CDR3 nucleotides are TGCGCCAGCAGCCAAGAGGGGCTAGCGGGATCCTACGAGCAGTACTTC.

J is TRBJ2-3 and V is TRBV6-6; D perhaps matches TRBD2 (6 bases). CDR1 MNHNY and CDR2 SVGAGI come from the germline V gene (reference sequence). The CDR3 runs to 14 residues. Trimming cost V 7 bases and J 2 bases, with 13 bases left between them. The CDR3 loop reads CASTTGVYTDTQYF. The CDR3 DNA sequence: TGTGCCAGCACCACGGGGGTTTACACAGATACGCAGTATTTT.

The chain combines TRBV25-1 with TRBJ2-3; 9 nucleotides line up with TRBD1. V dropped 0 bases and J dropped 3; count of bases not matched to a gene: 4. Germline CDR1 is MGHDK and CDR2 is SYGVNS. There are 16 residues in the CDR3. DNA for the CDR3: TGTGCCAGCAGTGAATATGGGACAGGGAGGACAGATACGCAGTATTTT. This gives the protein CASSEYGTGRTDTQYF.

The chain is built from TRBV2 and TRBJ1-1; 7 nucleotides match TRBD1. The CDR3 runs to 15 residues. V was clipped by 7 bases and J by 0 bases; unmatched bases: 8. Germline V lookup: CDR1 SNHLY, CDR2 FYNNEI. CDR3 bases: TGTGCCAGCAACCGGGACAGCAGTATGAACACTGAAGCTTTCTTT. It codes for CASNRDSSMNTEAFF.